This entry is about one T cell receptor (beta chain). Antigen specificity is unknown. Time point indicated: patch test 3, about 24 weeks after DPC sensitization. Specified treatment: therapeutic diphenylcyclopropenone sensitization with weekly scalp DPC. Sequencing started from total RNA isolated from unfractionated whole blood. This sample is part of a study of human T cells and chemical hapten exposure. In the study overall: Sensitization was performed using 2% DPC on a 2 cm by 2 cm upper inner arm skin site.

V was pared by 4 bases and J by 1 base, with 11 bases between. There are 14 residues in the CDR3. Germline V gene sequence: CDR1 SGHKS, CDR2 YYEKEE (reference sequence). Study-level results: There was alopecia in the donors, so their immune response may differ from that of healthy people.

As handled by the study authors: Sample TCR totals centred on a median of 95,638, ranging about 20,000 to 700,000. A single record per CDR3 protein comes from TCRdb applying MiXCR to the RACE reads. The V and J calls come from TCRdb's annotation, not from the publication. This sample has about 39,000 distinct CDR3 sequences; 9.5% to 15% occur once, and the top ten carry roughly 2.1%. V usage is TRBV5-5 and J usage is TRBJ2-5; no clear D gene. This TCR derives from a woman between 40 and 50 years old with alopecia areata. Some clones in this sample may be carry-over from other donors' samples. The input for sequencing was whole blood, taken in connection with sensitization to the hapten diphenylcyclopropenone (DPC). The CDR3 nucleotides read TGTGCCAGCAGCCCCTTGGCCCGCCAAGAGACCCAGTACTTC. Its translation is CASSPLARQETQYF.